The 30 T cell receptor beta chains below come from one sample, sequenced in a study of T cell responses to AZD1222 COVID-19 vaccine. Sequencing used immunoSEQ multiplex PCR; TCRdb keeps in-frame clones, though not all of them. The data contain about 67,000 clones, 83% of them seen just once; the ten biggest clones take up 5.5% to 8%. Material: peripheral blood, obtained 28 days after the second AZD1222 dose. These receptors were taken from an adult who received the AZD1222 COVID-19 vaccine.

The chain uses TRBV2 and TRBJ2-3; D may be TRBD2 (6 bases). Germline V lookup: CDR1 SNHLY, CDR2 FYNNEI. Trimming cost V 6 bases and J 6 bases, with 16 bases left between them. The CDR3 has 14 amino acids. For the CDR3, the DNA is TGTGCCAGCAGAGCAGTGGGGGGATCTGATACGCAGTATTTT. This sequence encodes CASRAVGGSDTQYF. The full variable domain, in which reference TRBV2 and TRBJ2-3 provide the parts outside the CDR3, is EPEVTQTPSHQVTQMGQEVILRCVPISNHLYFYWYRQILGQKVEFLVSFYNNEISEKSEIFDDQFSVERPDGSNFTLKIRSTKLEDSAMYFCASRAVGGSDTQYFGPGTRLTVL.

The V and J genes are TRBV27 and TRBJ2-1; 10 nucleotides align to TRBD1. Germline lookup yields CDR1 MNHEY and CDR2 SMNVEV (reference sequence). This CDR3 contains 13 residues. V was pared by 1 base and J by 9 bases, with 0 bases of the junction left unmatched. The CDR3 region is CASSLWDRGEQFF. DNA of the CDR3: TGTGCCAGCAGTTTATGGGACAGGGGTGAGCAGTTCTTC.

This clone was seen once. The rearrangement joins TRBV7-8 to TRBJ1-1; D is ambiguous. The V end lost 1 base, the J end lost 3 bases, and 12 bases lay between the germline ends. The CDR3 has 15 amino acids. The germline V gene encodes CDR1 SGHVS and CDR2 FQNEAQ. The CDR3 nucleotides are TGTGCCAGCAGCTTAGTCGGGGAATTGGACACTGAAGCTTTCTTT. This codes for CASSLVGELDTEAFF.

This clone was seen just once. The rearrangement joins TRBV6-6 to TRBJ1-3; D is uncertain. The CDR3 sequence is 13 residues long. Germline CDR1 MNHNY, CDR2 SVGAGI (reference sequence). V gave up 3 bases and J gave up 4 bases, with 7 bases separating them. The CDR3 sequence: CASSYTNGNTIYF. DNA of the CDR3: TGTGCCAGCAGTTATACAAACGGAAACACCATATATTTT.

V is TRBV5-1 and J is TRBJ1-1, with D unclear. Germline V lookup: CDR1 SGHRS, CDR2 YFSETQ. V lost 3 bases, J lost 2 bases, and 11 bases lay in between. This CDR3 contains 14 residues. Here the CDR3 reads CASSYDGPNTEAFF. CDR3 in DNA: TGCGCCAGCAGCTACGACGGGCCAAACACTGAAGCTTTCTTT.

J is TRBJ2-7 and V is TRBV18, with D possibly TRBD1 on 7 matching bases. Trimming stripped 3 bases from V and 0 bases from J, with 18 bases between. The V gene's germline CDR1 is KGHSH and CDR2 LQKENI. This CDR3 is 17 amino acids long. This CDR3 reads CASSPLVGRTGSYEQYF. In DNA, the CDR3 is TGTGCCAGCTCACCGCTGGTGGGGAGGACAGGCTCCTACGAGCAGTACTTC.

The gene calls are TRBV2 and TRBJ2-3; D gene ambiguous. CDR1 and CDR2 (germline): SNHLY, FYNNEI. Trimming removed 3 bases from V and 0 bases from J, with 13 bases in between. The CDR3 extends over 16 amino acids. This CDR3 reads CASSDGIRRSTDTQYF. The CDR3 bases are TGTGCCAGCAGTGATGGAATAAGACGGAGCACAGATACGCAGTATTTT.

DNA of the CDR3: TGTGCCAGCAGCTTAGAGGGGGGCAGGGGTCGAAAAGCTTTCTTT. Translating it yields CASSLEGGRGRKAFF. The rearrangement links TRBV7-2 to TRBJ1-1, with a tentative D call TRBD1 (6 bases). V lost 1 base to trimming and J lost 9 bases, with 18 bases between them. The germline CDR1 and CDR2 sequences are SGHTA and FQGNSA. The CDR3 has 15 residues.

V is TRBV5-8 and J is TRBJ2-2; D call uncertain. The CDR3 consists of 14 residues. V shed 3 bases and J shed 4 bases, with 10 bases lying between them. Germline lookup yields CDR1 SGHTS and CDR2 YDEGEE. This CDR3 is CASSWIPPTGELFF. The CDR3 bases are TGTGCCAGCAGCTGGATCCCACCCACCGGGGAGCTGTTTTTT.

The chain couples TRBV13 to TRBJ2-5; no firm D call. Looked up from germline, CDR1 is PRHDT and CDR2 is FYEKMQ (reference sequence). Trimming left V 1 base short and J 5 bases short, with 11 bases between. The CDR3 length is 14 residues. The CDR3 region has the DNA TGTGCCAGCAGCTTAGCGCTGGTGCAGGAGACCCAGTACTTC. Translated, it gives CASSLALVQETQYF.

This chain uses TRBV5-5 with TRBJ2-7, with D tentatively TRBD1 (5 bases). The CDR3 extends over 15 amino acids. Deletions cut 0 bases from V and 3 bases from J, with 13 bases between. Germline CDR1 SGHKS, CDR2 YYEKEE (reference sequence). The CDR3, as DNA: TGTGCCAGCAGCTTGGCCGGGCCACAGGTCTACGAGCAGTACTTC. It specifies CASSLAGPQVYEQYF.

The V call is TRBV6-4, the J call TRBJ1-6; D is undetermined. The CDR3 is 14 residues long. Germline V gene data show CDR1 as MRHNA and CDR2 as SNTAGT. Trimming removed 5 bases from V and 6 bases from J, with 11 bases in between. CDR3 residues: CASSRDGFNSPLHF. In DNA form, the CDR3 reads TGTGCCAGCAGTCGGGATGGGTTTAATTCACCCCTCCACTTT.

The count of this clone is one. The rearrangement links TRBV19 to TRBJ1-2; the D is unclear. CDR3 length equals 14 residues. Per germline, CDR1 LNHDA and CDR2 SQIVND (reference sequence). V was pared by 4 bases and J by 8 bases, with 17 bases between. CDR3 bases: TGTGCCAGTAGTAGCCCCCGGGAGAGGCAGGGCTACACCTTC. Residues: CASSSPRERQGYTF.

J is TRBJ1-2 and V is TRBV28; 8 bases agree with TRBD1. With V trimmed by 3 bases and J by 5 bases, 2 bases remained unmatched. The CDR3 is 13 amino acids. Per the germline V gene, CDR1 is MDHEN and CDR2 is SYDVKM. The DNA for the CDR3 is TGTGCCAGCAGTTTCCGGACAGGGTATGGCTACACCTTC. Its protein product is CASSFRTGYGYTF.

The chain links TRBV6-5 to TRBJ2-1; D remains unclear. Germline V gene sequence: CDR1 MNHEY, CDR2 SVGAGI. The CDR3 contains 15 residues. Trimming took off 2 bases at V and 0 bases at J, with 8 bases between the two ends. The CDR3 loop reads CASSYGSISYNEQFF. In nucleotides, the CDR3 is TGTGCCAGCAGTTACGGCAGTATCTCCTACAATGAGCAGTTCTTC.

The rearrangement joins TRBV3-1 (or the pseudogene TRBV3-2) to TRBJ1-5, with D possibly being TRBD1 (5 bases). The CDR3 totals 13 residues. The V and J ends lost 5 bases and 4 bases respectively, with 9 bases between them. Germline values: CDR1 LGHDT, CDR2 YNNKEL (reference sequence). The CDR3 DNA reads TGTGCCAGCAGCGGGGGACGGAATCAGCCCCAGCATTTT. Translated: CASSGGRNQPQHF.

The V call is TRBV7-7, the J call TRBJ2-2, with 7 bases fitting TRBD1. Losses at the gene ends were 5 bases for V and 6 bases for J; bases not matched to a gene: 9. The CDR3 contains 15 residues. Germline assignment: CDR1 SSHAT and CDR2 FNYEAQ (reference sequence). For the CDR3, the DNA is TGTGCCAGCAGCAAGCGAGGGGGCGGTGCCGGGGAGCTGTTTTTT. It yields the protein CASSKRGGGAGELFF.

The chain's CDR3 is CASSLAATGLSGNTIYF. CDR3 nucleotides: TGTGCCAGCAGCTTGGCGGCGACAGGGCTCTCTGGAAACACCATATATTTT. J is TRBJ1-3 and V is TRBV7-2; TRBD1 matches at 7 bases. CDR3 length equals 17 residues. In germline, CDR1 is SGHTA, CDR2 FQGNSA. The V and J ends lost 3 bases and 0 bases, in that order; junction bases with no gene match: 8.

The chain employs TRBV5-1 and TRBJ1-2; D is possibly TRBD1 (6 bases). Trimming shortened V by 1 base and J by 8 bases, and 15 bases separated the two germline ends. Germline V gene lookup returns CDR1 SGHRS and CDR2 YFSETQ. This CDR3 spans 14 amino acids. In DNA, the CDR3 is TGCGCCAGCAGCTTGAGGGGGAGAGCCTCCGGCTACACCTTC. Amino acids: CASSLRGRASGYTF.

A note on this clone: One end of the junction varies from germline; a read error may be responsible. The rearrangement uses TRBV5-1 and TRBJ1-1, with D unresolved. This CDR3 is built from 15 residues. The germline V gene has CDR1 SGHRS and CDR2 YFSETQ. In DNA form, the CDR3 reads TGCGCCAGCAGCTTGGAGCGCCGGCGGAACGCTGAAGCTTTCTTT. Translation gives CASSLERRRNAEAFF.

This chain links TRBV6-1 with TRBJ1-1; D ambiguous. Germline values: CDR1 MNHNS, CDR2 SASEGT. V was cut by 3 bases and J by 2 bases, with 19 bases left in between. The CDR3 is 17 amino acids. CDR3 DNA: TGTGCCAGCAGTGAGAACGACTGGGTGTCAGAAAACACTGAAGCTTTCTTT. Amino acids: CASSENDWVSENTEAFF.

This sequence joins TRBV7-8 and TRBJ1-5, with 12 bases that match TRBD1. The germline CDR1 and CDR2 sequences are SGHVS and FQNEAQ. V was clipped by 0 bases and J by 2 bases; unmatched bases: 14. This CDR3 comprises 21 residues. The CDR3 coding sequence is TGTGCCAGCAGCTTAGCGTTGGTCGGGACAGGGGGCGGAATTCGCAATCAGCCCCAGCATTTT. Translating gives CASSLALVGTGGGIRNQPQHF. Full variable domain (missing parts from reference TRBV7-8 and TRBJ1-5): GAGVSQSPRYKVAKRGQDVALRCDPISGHVSLFWYQQALGQGPEFLTYFQNEAQLDKSGLPSDRFFAERPEGSVSTLKIQRTQQEDSAVYLCASSLALVGTGGGIRNQPQHFGDGTRLSIL.

The chain uses TRBV5-5 and TRBJ1-3; 7 bases align to TRBD1. CDR1 and CDR2 (germline): SGHKS, YYEKEE (reference sequence). This CDR3 has 15 amino acids. V dropped 2 bases and J dropped 6; count of bases not matched to a gene: 8. CDR3 amino acids: CASSFSRDSKNTIYF. CDR3 coding DNA: TGTGCCAGCAGCTTTTCTCGGGACAGCAAAAACACCATATATTTT.

About this clone: The junction does not match germline at one end; this may be a read error. The sample holds other DNA sequences that translate to the same CDR3. The chain couples TRBV6-2 or TRBV6-3 to TRBJ1-2; D remains ambiguous. The CDR3 has 12 amino acids. The germline CDR1 and CDR2 sequences are MNHEY and SVGEGT. The CDR3 coding sequence is TGCGCCAGCAGTTCAAGAGGGTCCGGCTACACCTTC. It codes for CASSSRGSGYTF.

The chain combines TRBV5-5 with TRBJ1-4; 7 bases match TRBD1. V gave up 0 bases and J gave up 7 bases; unmatched junction bases: 6. Per the germline V gene, CDR1 is SGHKS and CDR2 is YYEKEE (reference sequence). The CDR3 totals 15 residues. CDR3 nucleotides: TGTGCCAGCAGCTTGGGAGGGGGCGTTGTTGAAAAACTGTTTTTT. Translating gives CASSLGGGVVEKLFF.

This clone was picked up one time. The V and J genes are TRBV30 and TRBJ1-5, with D maybe TRBD1 (6 bases). Trimming stripped 5 bases from V and 5 bases from J, with 19 bases between. Germline V gene data show CDR1 as GTSNPN and CDR2 as SVGIG (reference sequence). The length of the CDR3 is 15 residues. The chain's CDR3 is CAWDGDNPNHQPQHF. CDR3 sequence (DNA): TGTGCCTGGGATGGGGACAACCCAAACCATCAGCCCCAGCATTTT.

This clone was counted between two and nine times. This chain's CDR3 is CASSLGRQVLYNSPLHF. The CDR3 DNA reads as TGTGCCAGCAGTCTTGGCCGACAGGTTTTATATAATTCACCCCTCCACTTT. The gene calls are TRBV27 and TRBJ1-6, with D perhaps TRBD1 (6 bases). Trimming shortened V by 5 bases and J by 4 bases, and 18 bases separated the two germline ends. CDR1 MNHEY and CDR2 SMNVEV come from the germline V gene (reference sequence). The CDR3 has 17 amino acids.

This chain links TRBV19 with TRBJ2-7; D is perhaps TRBD1 or TRBD2 (5 bases each). There are 12 residues in the CDR3. Trimming took off 6 bases at V and 4 bases at J, with 10 bases between the two ends. Germline V gene data show CDR1 as LNHDA and CDR2 as SQIVND (reference sequence). CDR3 nucleotides: TGTGCCAGTAGCGGGACGGCATACGAGCAGTACTTC. Its translation: CASSGTAYEQYF.

This chain links TRBV11-2 with TRBJ1-1; D uncertain. Germline V lookup: CDR1 SGHAT, CDR2 FQNNGV. The CDR3 is 14 residues long. V was cut by 1 base and J by 6 bases, with 12 bases left in between. CDR3 region: CASSLVAGTAEAFF. The CDR3, as DNA: TGTGCCAGCAGCTTAGTCGCAGGCACCGCTGAAGCTTTCTTT.

This chain uses TRBV5-6 with TRBJ1-1; D ambiguous. The length of the CDR3 is 14 residues. V lost 4 bases, J lost 1 base, and 11 bases lay in between. The germline CDR1 and CDR2 sequences are SGHDT and YYEEEE. The CDR3 bases are TGTGCCAGCAGCCTCCGGGCTGGGAACACTGAAGCTTTCTTT. Protein: CASSLRAGNTEAFF.